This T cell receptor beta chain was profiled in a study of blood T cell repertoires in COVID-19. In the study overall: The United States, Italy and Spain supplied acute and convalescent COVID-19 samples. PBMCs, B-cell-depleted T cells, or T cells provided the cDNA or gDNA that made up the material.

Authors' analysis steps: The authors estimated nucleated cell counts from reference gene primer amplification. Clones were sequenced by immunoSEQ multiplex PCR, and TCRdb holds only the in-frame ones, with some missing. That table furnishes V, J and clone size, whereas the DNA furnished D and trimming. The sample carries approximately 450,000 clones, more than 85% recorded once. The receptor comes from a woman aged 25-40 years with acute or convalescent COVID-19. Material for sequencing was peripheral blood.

The CDR3 nucleotides are TGTGCCAGCAGCTTGCTCTCCGGGATCCTTCAGCCCCAGCATTTT. Translation gives CASSLLSGILQPQHF. V is TRBV5-8 and J is TRBJ1-5; D gene ambiguous. Trimming removed 1 base from V and 6 bases from J, with 14 bases in between. The CDR3 is made up of 15 amino acids. Germline V CDR1 and CDR2: SGHTS, YDEGEE.